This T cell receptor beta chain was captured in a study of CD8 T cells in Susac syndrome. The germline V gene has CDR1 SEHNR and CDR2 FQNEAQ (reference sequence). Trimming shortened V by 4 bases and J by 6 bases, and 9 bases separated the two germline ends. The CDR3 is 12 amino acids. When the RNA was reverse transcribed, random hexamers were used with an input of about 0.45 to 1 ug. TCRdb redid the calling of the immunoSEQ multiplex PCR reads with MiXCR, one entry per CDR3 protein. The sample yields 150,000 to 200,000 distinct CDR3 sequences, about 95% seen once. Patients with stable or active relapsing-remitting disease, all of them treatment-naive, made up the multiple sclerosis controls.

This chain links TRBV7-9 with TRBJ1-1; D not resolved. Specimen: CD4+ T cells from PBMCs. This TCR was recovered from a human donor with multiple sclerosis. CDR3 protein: CASSWARAEAFF. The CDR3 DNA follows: TGTGCCAGCAGCTGGGCTCGAGCTGAAGCTTTCTTT. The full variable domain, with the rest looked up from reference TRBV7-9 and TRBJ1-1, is DTGVSQNPRHKITKRGQNVTFRCDPISEHNRLYWYRQTLGQGPEFLTYFQNEAQLEKSRLLSDRFSAERPKGSFSTLEIQRTEQGDSAMYLCASSWARAEAFFGQGTRLTVV.